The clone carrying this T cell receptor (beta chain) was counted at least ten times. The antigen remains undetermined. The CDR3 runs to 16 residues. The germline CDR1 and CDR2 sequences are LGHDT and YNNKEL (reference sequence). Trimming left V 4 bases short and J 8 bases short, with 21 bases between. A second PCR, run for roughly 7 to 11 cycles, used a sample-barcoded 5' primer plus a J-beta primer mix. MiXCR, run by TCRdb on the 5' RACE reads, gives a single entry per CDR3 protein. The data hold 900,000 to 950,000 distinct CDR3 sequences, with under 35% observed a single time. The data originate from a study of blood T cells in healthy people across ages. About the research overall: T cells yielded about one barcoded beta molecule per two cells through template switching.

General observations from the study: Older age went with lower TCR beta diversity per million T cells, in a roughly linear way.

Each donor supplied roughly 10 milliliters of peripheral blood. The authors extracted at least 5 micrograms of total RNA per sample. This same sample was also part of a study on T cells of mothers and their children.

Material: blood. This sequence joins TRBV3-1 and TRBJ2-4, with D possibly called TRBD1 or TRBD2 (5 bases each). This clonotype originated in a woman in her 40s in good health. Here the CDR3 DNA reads TGTGCCAGCAGCCTCGGCCGGGACCATAAAAGGGACATTCAGTACTTC. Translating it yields CASSLGRDHKRDIQYF.